This T cell receptor (beta chain) comes out of a study of T-cell reconstitution after alpha-beta-depleted transplantation in children. Preparation of the TCRbeta library was carried out with unique molecular identifiers. TCRdb used MiXCR to reprocess the PCR reads, holding one entry per CDR3 protein. The profile shows about 980,000 distinct CDR3 sequences, roughly 31% of them singletons. This clonotype was observed a handful of times. Trimming took 1 base from V and 2 from J; bases not matched to a gene: 9. This CDR3 spans 17 amino acids. Germline V CDR1 and CDR2: SGHDT, YYEEEE. This chain uses TRBV5-6 with TRBJ2-3; 8 nucleotides align to TRBD2. The source of this sequence is a boy younger than two who had a stem cell transplant for SCID, so the T cells may come from the graft donor. Sequencing used PBMCs, mostly from graft donor cells, obtained 360 days after TCRalphabeta/CD19-depleted stem cell transplant. The CDR3 DNA is TGTGCCAGCAGCTTGTCTGAGAGTAGCGGGAACACAGATACGCAGTATTTT. Protein product: CASSLSESSGNTDTQYF.